This T cell receptor (beta chain) comes out of a study of blood T cell repertoires in COVID-19 (dated by TCRdb to 2020 to 2022). Background on the whole study: Samples from collaborators originated in the United States, Italy and Spain and spanned both the acute and convalescent phases of COVID-19. The material from the prospective study consisted of cDNA or gDNA derived from T cells, B-cell-depleted T cells, or PBMCs. Deeply sampled blood TCRbeta repertoires from subjects exposed to, actively infected with, or recovered from COVID-19 were included in the dataset. A freely available public database, intended as a resource for researchers studying the immune response to SARS-CoV-2, is where the repertoires were released. Samples came from the ongoing ImmuneRACE study (first 160 participants) plus 1,254 subjects from 6 global collaborators. Nearly every sample came with metadata listing a de-identified subject ID, COVID-19 status, age in years and sex. Where available, HLA class I and class II types were taken from metadata supplied by the sample provider and were not determined by assay-based typing.

As to this clone: Its antigen target is currently unknown. The input lacks base qualities; no much larger clone sits a single base away.

TCRbeta CDR3 regions were amplified from genomic DNA using the immunoSEQ Assay, a bias-controlled multiplex PCR. Regarding the original processing steps: Within the assay, amplification of reference gene primers was used to estimate how many nucleated cells each sample contained. To quantify the absolute abundance of each unique TCRbeta CDR3 rearrangement, sequence reads were collapsed and filtered. For each sample, productive Simpson clonality was calculated by taking the square root of Simpson's diversity index across productive rearrangements. Entries here come from immuneACCESS through TCRdb and include only in-frame sequences with V and J called. Some clones fail to appear in such tables; in the studies checked, an unresolved V gene covers under half of the shortfall, and the cause of the remainder is unknown. Clonal size and the V and J genes are those of that table, whereas D and trimming came from the DNA. The sample table holds some 320,000 clones, of which roughly 85% were seen once. 1.5% to 2% of the sample is in the top ten clones.

Paper-wide results and their limitations: How much clinical and demographic metadata was included differed by source and by participant, and the metadata was provided uncurated.

Participants in the prospective study were aged roughly 18 to 100 years, lived in under 30 United States geographic areas, and enrolled through a virtual design. Cohort assignment in the prospective study relied on participant-reported clinical history from a screening survey and a study questionnaire. Exposed participants had been in contact with someone with a PCR-confirmed or clinician-diagnosed COVID-19 case within 2 weeks of study entry. Each participant in the prospective study had whole blood, serum and a nasopharyngeal or oropharyngeal swab collected by mobile phlebotomists. Participants in the prospective study had the option to provide additional blood draws and questionnaires over a roughly 2-month period. Prospective study blood samples were shipped either frozen or at room temperature before DNA extraction. Taken from cysteine to phenylalanine, the CDR3 has 19 residues. Only the CDR3 DNA stays, 57 bases, in frame from base 1. CDR1 and CDR2, per the germline V gene (reference sequence), are LGHDT and YNNKEL. A distance of 27 bases separates the germline ends of V and J, which lose 4 bases and 5 bases respectively.

The sequencing sample was made of PBMCs or T cells enriched from blood (not recorded which). The TCR originated in a woman aged 25-40 years who had been exposed to COVID-19. In this chain, TRBV3-1 (or the pseudogene TRBV3-2) is recombined with TRBJ2-1, and the D gene may be TRBD2, 6 bases matching. The base sequence is TGTGCCAGCAGCCCACTGTACGGGACTCCCCAAATGGGGCACAATGAGCAGTTCTTC. This translates into CASSPLYGTPQMGHNEQFF.